A single sample gave rise to the 7 T cell receptor beta chains below, sequenced in a study of long-term antiretroviral therapy in people with HIV. Runs used v3.0 of the immunoSEQ assay and were done at survey level. Measured with immunoSEQ multiplex PCR; TCRdb has only the in-frame clones, and not every one. The sample has 20,000 to 25,000 clones; about four fifths are singletons. The source was unsorted PBMCs, collected 0.3 years after starting antiretroviral therapy. Receptors were obtained from a man aged 45-65 years with HIV.

The genes are TRBV10-3 and TRBJ2-3; possible D gene TRBD1, 5 bases. The CDR3 is 14 residues long. The V end was cut by 7 bases, the J end by 5 bases, with 16 bases between. From germline, CDR1 is ENHRY and CDR2 SYGVKD. The CDR3 spells CAITPGRVGDTQYF. Written as DNA, the CDR3 is TGTGCCATCACCCCAGGCAGGGTAGGAGATACGCAGTATTTT.

J is TRBJ1-2 and V is TRBV30; D is uncertain. The CDR3 loop spans 17 amino acids. The V gene lost 0 bases and the J gene lost 3 bases, with 20 bases spanning the gap. Germline V lookup: CDR1 GTSNPN, CDR2 SVGIG (reference sequence). CDR3 DNA: TGTGCCTGGAGTGTACCGGGCTCCCTTGAATTGGACTATGGCTACACCTTC. Encoded protein: CAWSVPGSLELDYGYTF.

The gene calls are TRBV7-2 and TRBJ1-1; D not certain. CDR3 length: 13 amino acids. Germline V gives CDR1 SGHTA, CDR2 FQGNSA. V was shortened by 4 bases and J by 3 bases, with 9 bases between the two germline ends. The CDR3 DNA is TGTGCCAGCAGCTCGATGACGTACACTGAAGCTTTCTTT. As protein: CASSSMTYTEAFF.

This clone appeared a few times. The chain recombines TRBV30 with TRBJ2-7; D not resolved. The ends were cut back, 1 base at V and 7 bases at J, with 11 bases in the middle. CDR3 length equals 12 residues. Germline values: CDR1 GTSNPN, CDR2 SVGIG (reference sequence). The CDR3 sequence: CAWSGDLGEQYF. CDR3 nucleotides: TGTGCCTGGAGTGGCGACCTGGGGGAGCAGTACTTC.

The rearrangement joins TRBV28 to TRBJ2-4; no clear D gene. CDR3 length: 14 amino acids. Germline CDR1 reads MDHEN; CDR2 reads SYDVKM. Trimming pared 5 bases from V and 0 bases from J, leaving 8 bases between. CDR3 DNA sequence: TGTGCCAGCAGTGTAGATCTAGCCAAAAACATTCAGTACTTC. Translating it yields CASSVDLAKNIQYF.

In DNA, the CDR3 is TGTGCCAGCAGCTTGGGTCCAGGGGTGACCAATCAGCCCCAGCATTTT. Protein: CASSLGPGVTNQPQHF. This sequence joins TRBV5-4 and TRBJ1-5, with D possibly TRBD1 on 6 matching bases. The CDR3 spans 16 residues. V dropped 0 bases and J dropped 3 bases, with 13 bases sitting between them. Germline V gene lookup returns CDR1 SGHNT and CDR2 YYREEE (reference sequence).

The gene calls are TRBV28 and TRBJ2-7; D is unclear. CDR3 length: 13 residues. Per germline, CDR1 MDHEN and CDR2 SYDVKM. Trimming stripped 6 bases from V and 4 bases from J, with 13 bases between. The CDR3, as DNA: TGTGCCAGCAGGAGAAGAGGACCATACGAGCAGTACTTC. This encodes CASRRRGPYEQYF.